The 2 T cell receptor beta chains below come from one sample, sequenced in a study of PD-1 blockade in classical Hodgkin lymphoma. TCRdb keeps only in-frame clones here, not all; method: immunoSEQ multiplex PCR. The repertoire consists of tens of thousands of clones, with about two thirds occurring once and the leading ten covering roughly 3%. Time point specified: cycle 4 day 1 (C4D1), after 6 weeks of nivolumab. Brentuximab vedotin exposure varied among the patients, all of whom had relapsed after autologous stem cell transplantation. The sequencing here drew on peripheral blood mononuclear cells (PBMCs), taken before the fourth cycle of nivolumab. These TCRs come from a human donor with classical Hodgkin lymphoma.

The V gene is TRBV5-8, the J gene TRBJ2-3; TRBD2 matches 9 bases. CDR1 SGHTS and CDR2 YDEGEE come from the germline V gene. CDR3 length: 16 residues. With 6 bases clipped from V and 4 bases from J, the junction kept 12 bases outside the gene matches. The CDR3 sequence: CASTLRGGAGADTQYF. The CDR3 coding sequence is TGTGCCAGCACCCTACGCGGGGGGGCCGGGGCAGATACGCAGTATTTT. Complete variable domain (other parts from reference TRBV5-8 and TRBJ2-3): EAGVTQSPTHLIKTRGQQATLRCSPISGHTSVYWYQQALGLGLQFLLWYDEGEERNRGNFPPRFSGRQFPNYSSELNVNALELEDSALYLCASTLRGGAGADTQYFGPGTRLTVL.

The V gene is TRBV15, the J gene TRBJ2-4; no clear D. Trimming shortened V by 1 base and J by 6 bases, and 10 bases separated the two germline ends. Germline V gives CDR1 LNHNV, CDR2 YYDKDF (reference sequence). The CDR3 has 14 amino acids. The CDR3 protein is CATSRGSVGNIQYF. The CDR3 nucleotides are TGTGCCACCAGCAGAGGGTCCGTAGGAAACATTCAGTACTTC.